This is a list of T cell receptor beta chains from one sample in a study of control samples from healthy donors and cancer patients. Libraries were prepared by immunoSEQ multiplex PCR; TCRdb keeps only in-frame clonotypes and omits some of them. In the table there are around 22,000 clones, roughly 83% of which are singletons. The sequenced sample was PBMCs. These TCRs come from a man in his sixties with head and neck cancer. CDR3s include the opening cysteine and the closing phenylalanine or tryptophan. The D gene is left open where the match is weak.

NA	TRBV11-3	CASSLIRDESADTQYF
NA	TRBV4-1	CASSLHGVGSLAKNIQYF
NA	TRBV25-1	CASSFAGLTSYF
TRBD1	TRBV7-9	CASSETTGAEQYF
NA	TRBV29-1	CSVDTGSSYEQYF
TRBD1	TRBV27	CASSLSYRGRDHYGYTF
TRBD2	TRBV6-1	CASSEEGLAGGSKRGTQYF
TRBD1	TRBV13	CASSSRPGGGGNTIYF
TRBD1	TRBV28	CASSIRGRLEKLFF
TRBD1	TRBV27	CASSRQGTNEKLFF
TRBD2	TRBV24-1	CATSDPIAGDTQYF
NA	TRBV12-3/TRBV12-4	CASRITTDTQYF
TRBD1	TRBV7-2	CASSLERTGREKLFF
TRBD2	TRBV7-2	CASSFLSGGAYEQYF
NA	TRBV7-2	CASTFLTGGNTEAFF
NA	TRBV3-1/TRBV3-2	CASSQGLIYEKLFF
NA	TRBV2	CASSGSGREQFF
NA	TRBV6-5	CASSYSVAETPYEQYF
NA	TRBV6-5	CASRVSTTYEQYF
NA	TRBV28	CASFRAYEQYF
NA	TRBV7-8	CASSSGPAKNIQYF
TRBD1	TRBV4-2	CASSQDPGQGNDEQFF
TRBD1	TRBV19	CASSIGMTQGSSNQPQHF
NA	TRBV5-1	CASSFGAKNIQYF
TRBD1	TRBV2	CASSEAVAGGGYGYTF
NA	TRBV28	CASTDSYTDTQYF
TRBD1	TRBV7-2	CASSQEHGTAEQYF
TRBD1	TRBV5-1	CASSFTGTGIGDTQYF
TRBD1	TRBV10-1	CASSENRGSNGYTF
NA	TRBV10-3	CAISGTGTPSTDTQYF
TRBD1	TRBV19	CASSWGTGANTEAFF
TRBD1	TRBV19	CASSPTGAKLFF
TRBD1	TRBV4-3	CASSQDGQGKEKLFF
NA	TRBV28	CASSGTFTGELFF
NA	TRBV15	CATSLTVRSTEAFF
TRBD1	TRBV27	CATRTGDHSGANVLTF
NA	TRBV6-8	CASGDTGDYTDTQYF
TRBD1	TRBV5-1	CASSLYYRGQNTEAFF
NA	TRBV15	CATSRDPSYEQYF
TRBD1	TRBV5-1	CASSLSAGGLQDTQYF
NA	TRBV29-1	CSVGSPRGYTF
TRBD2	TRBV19	CASSTGASGGNEQFF
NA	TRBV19	CASSMVGGAVAEAFF
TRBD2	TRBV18	CASSPKGLAGGNQNAQYF
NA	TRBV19	CASRWDLSLLGEQYF
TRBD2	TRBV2	CASSFLAGGQYF
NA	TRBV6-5	CASSYTRGGSPLHF
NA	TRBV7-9	CASSFGDPSNQPQHF
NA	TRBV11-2	CASSLTGRDSPLHF
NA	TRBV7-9	CASSFEGDQETQYF
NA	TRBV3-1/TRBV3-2	CASSQGLGDINQPQHF
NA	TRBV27	CASSLTPVQITDTQYF
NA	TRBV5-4	CASSGEIVNEQFF
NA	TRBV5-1	CASSLPGYEQYF
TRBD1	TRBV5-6	CASSLEARQGTEAFF
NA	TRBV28	CASSLEVTEAFF
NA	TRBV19	CASSSLASETQYF
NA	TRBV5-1	CASSLFVENTEAFF
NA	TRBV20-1	CSASPGGLNTEAFF
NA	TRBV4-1	CASSPRGRGGTQHF